What follows is one T cell receptor (beta chain) and its context. The sample holds many counts of this clonotype. Its specific antigen is unknown. No base-level quality is on record; no much larger clone is a single base apart. This sample was taken from a study of T-cell reconstitution after alpha-beta-depleted transplantation in children (dated by TCRdb to the mid-2010s). For the wider study: T-cell immune reconstitution after TCRalphabeta/CD19-depleted allogeneic hematopoietic cell transplantation in children was quantitatively tracked in the study by means of TCR repertoire profiling.

The sample's treatment or condition label, decoded: allogeneic hematopoietic cell transplantation with graft depleted of TCRalphabeta T cells and CD19 B cells. TCRalphabeta/CD19-depleted allogeneic hematopoietic cell grafts were given to the transplant recipients, all of whom were children. Sequences KGHDR (CDR1) and SFDVKD (CDR2) are obtained from the germline V gene. Counted from cysteine to phenylalanine, this CDR3 has 14 amino acids. The sequence is cut down to CDR3 DNA, 42 bases in frame from base 1. Trimming accounts for 5 bases at V and 2 bases at J, while the number of junction bases matched to no gene is 5. The library was prepared using PCR. Data came from an Illumina HiSeq 2500. TCR libraries were prepared with molecular barcoding, using unique molecular identifiers to normalize TCRbeta repertoire quantification. TCRdb reworked the public reads: Q25 trimming with fastp, MiXCR clone assembly, productive beta chains retained. Identical CDR3 protein sequences are pooled into one entry, listed with their most common genes and DNA. In this sample the table shows 180,000 or so distinct CDR3 sequences, roughly 6.3% of which occur a single time. Just over 4.5% of the sample goes to the ten largest clones.

Overall study results and their limits: The frequencies of hyperexpanded clones fell over the following months, and after one year, T-cell counts and TCRbeta diversity were mostly attributed to newly produced T cells. The apparently early recovery of alphabetaT-cell counts about two months after transplant reportedly depended on only several hundred rapidly expanded clones that came from non-depleted graft cells. The high TCRbeta diversity at day 60 in some patients was ascribed to recipient T cells and intrathymic progenitors that had survived conditioning.

The TCR sequence derives from a girl under three years old with combined immunodeficiency, due to receive a stem cell transplant. The rearranged chain carries TRBV24-1 and TRBJ2-7; 7 central bases correspond to TRBD1. Sequenced material: PBMCs, taken before TCRalphabeta/CD19-depleted stem cell transplant. This receptor carries the CDR3 CATSGRDSAYEQYF. At the DNA level, the sequence is TGTGCCACCAGTGGTAGGGACAGCGCCTACGAGCAGTACTTC.